This T cell receptor (beta chain) was found in a study of T cells in Graves' hyperthyroidism and ophthalmopathy. Stable hyperthyroidism: no ophthalmopathy progression over 18 months of follow-up. Exclusion of a patient resulted from uncontrolled infection, other autoimmune disease, pregnancy or lactation. This clonotype was seen a few times. The junction does not match germline at one end; this may be a read error. The TCR beta CDR3 regions underwent amplification using RNA transcripts as the source. With the HTBI primer set, the TCR CDR3 went through a first round of RT-PCR. In TCRdb, the multiplex PCR reads were re-called with MiXCR into one record per CDR3 protein. In the table there are approximately 630,000 distinct CDR3 sequences, around 16% of which are singletons. The TCR was taken from a woman between 25 and 40 years old with Graves' hyperthyroidism. The sequencing sample was made of blood.

CDR3 sequence reads: CASSFADRYNGQFF. The CDR3 DNA follows: TGTGCCAGCAGTTTTGCCGACAGATACAATGGGCAGTTCTTC. V is TRBV28 and J is TRBJ2-1, with D possibly TRBD1 on 5 matching bases. Germline V CDR1 and CDR2: MDHEN, SYDVKM. The CDR3 is made up of 14 amino acids.